The 12 T cell receptor beta chains given below trace back to one sample, sequenced in a study of T cell responses to AZD1222 COVID-19 vaccine. Assay used: immunoSEQ multiplex PCR; TCRdb lists only in-frame clones, some missing. The sample contains around 120,000 clones, 70% to 90% of which appear only once. The sample here was peripheral blood, taken on day 0 of AZD1222 vaccination. The origin of the receptors is an adult in good health.

The CDR3 DNA follows: TGTGCCAGCAGTCCGAGCGCCTCCTACGAGCAGTACTTC. Encoded protein: CASSPSASYEQYF. V gene TRBV6-2 or TRBV6-3 combines with J gene TRBJ2-7; D not resolved. V dropped 5 bases and J dropped 0 bases, with 8 bases sitting between them. This CDR3 region has 13 residues. The V gene's germline CDR1 is MNHEY and CDR2 SVGEGT.

The chain carries TRBV2 and TRBJ2-3; the D is unclear. Germline values: CDR1 SNHLY, CDR2 FYNNEI. CDR3 length equals 12 residues. The V end was cut by 4 bases, the J end by 11 bases, with 13 bases between. The CDR3 DNA reads as TGTGCCAGCAGTGGTGCCCTCGGAAGGCAGTATTTT. Amino acid sequence: CASSGALGRQYF. The full variable domain, with the rest looked up from reference TRBV2 and TRBJ2-3, is EPEVTQTPSHQVTQMGQEVILRCVPISNHLYFYWYRQILGQKVEFLVSFYNNEISEKSEIFDDQFSVERPDGSNFTLKIRSTKLEDSAMYFCASSGALGRQYFGPGTRLTVL.

V is TRBV6-4 and J is TRBJ2-3; the D gene is possibly TRBD2 (5 bases). CDR1 and CDR2 (germline): MRHNA, SNTAGT. V was shortened by 6 bases and J by 1 base, with 20 bases between the two germline ends. The CDR3 is made up of 17 amino acids. The CDR3 bases are TGTGCCAGCAGGGCACCCGTCCTGGGAGAACGCACAGATACGCAGTATTTT. It encodes CASRAPVLGERTDTQYF.

The J gene is TRBJ2-7, the V gene TRBV30; possibly TRBD1 for D (6 bases). Germline CDR1 is GTSNPN and CDR2 is SVGIG (reference sequence). The CDR3 sequence is 13 residues long. Deletions cut 7 bases from V and 4 bases from J, with 17 bases between. The DNA of the CDR3 is TGTGCCTCCACCGGTCAGGGGCGGTACGAGCAGTACTTC. Translating gives CASTGQGRYEQYF.

J is TRBJ2-5 and V is TRBV29-1, with 9 positions matching TRBD2. CDR3 length: 14 amino acids. Unmatched junction bases numbered 8, after V lost 4 bases and J lost 5 bases. Germline assignment: CDR1 SQVTM and CDR2 ANQGSEA. CDR3 protein: CSVAPSGVGETQYF. The DNA for the CDR3 is TGCAGCGTTGCTCCTAGCGGGGTGGGGGAGACCCAGTACTTC.

V usage is TRBV7-9 and J usage is TRBJ2-1; 9 nucleotides match TRBD2. The CDR3 sequence is 18 residues long. V gave up 5 bases and J gave up 5 bases; unmatched junction bases: 16. Germline assignment: CDR1 SEHNR and CDR2 FQNEAQ (reference sequence). The CDR3 DNA sequence: TGTGCCAGCAGCCTACGACTCGGGATTAGCGGGAGACACAATGAGCAGTTCTTC. Its protein product is CASSLRLGISGRHNEQFF.

The chain joins TRBV9 to TRBJ1-6, with 9 bases that match TRBD1. This CDR3 has 15 amino acids. Trimming removed 3 bases from V and 9 bases from J; junction bases left unmatched: 7. Germline V CDR1 and CDR2: SGDLS, YYNGEE. The CDR3 loop reads CASSENRGPSSPLHF. DNA for the CDR3: TGTGCCAGCAGCGAGAACAGGGGGCCCAGTTCACCCCTCCACTTT.

This clone was counted once. The chain couples TRBV18 to TRBJ1-1; D is uncertain. The CDR3 totals 16 residues. V was clipped by 0 bases and J by 0 bases, with 11 bases between them. Germline CDR1 is KGHSH and CDR2 is LQKENI. CDR3 amino acids: CASSPPGLQMNTEAFF. The DNA of the CDR3 is TGTGCCAGCTCACCACCGGGGTTACAGATGAACACTGAAGCTTTCTTT.

The rearrangement joins TRBV23-1 to TRBJ1-2; the D is unclear. TRBV23-1 is designated an ORF whose function remains uncertain. Trimming took 8 bases from V and 0 from J, leaving 13 bases between them. The CDR3 totals 14 residues. In nucleotides, the CDR3 is TGCGCCAGCCCCCGACGGGAAGCTAACTATGGCTACACCTTC. It specifies CASPRREANYGYTF.

This chain joins TRBV10-3 and TRBJ2-3; TRBD2 might be the D (6 bases). CDR3 size: 15 residues. The ends were cut back, 2 bases at V and 3 bases at J, with 12 bases in the middle. Germline loops: CDR1 ENHRY, CDR2 SYGVKD. CDR3 sequence: CAISEMSGGTDTQYF. Written as DNA, the CDR3 is TGTGCCATCAGTGAGATGTCCGGGGGTACAGATACGCAGTATTTT.

This chain joins TRBV2 and TRBJ1-6; D is possibly TRBD1 (6 bases). V was clipped by 4 bases and J by 7 bases, with 11 bases between them. This CDR3 has 14 amino acids. Germline CDR1 and CDR2: SNHLY and FYNNEI. The CDR3 DNA is TGTGCCAGCAGTGCCGACAGGAGGAATTCACCCCTCCACTTT. Translating it yields CASSADRRNSPLHF.

This rearrangement joins TRBV7-2 to TRBJ1-3; possibly TRBD1 for D (6 bases). The V gene lost 5 bases and the J gene lost 0 bases, with 14 bases spanning the gap. From germline, CDR1 is SGHTA and CDR2 FQGNSA. The CDR3 is made up of 16 amino acids. The CDR3 sequence: CASSPRGGHSGNTIYF. CDR3 DNA: TGTGCCAGCAGCCCCAGGGGCGGTCACTCTGGAAACACCATATATTTT.